This T cell receptor beta chain derives from a study of a mutant IDH1 vaccine in newly diagnosed glioma. Study context: Averaging around 42 years of age, treated patients were approximately 62% male and approximately 38% female. Before enrollment, the patients had been treated with radiotherapy alone, temozolomide alone, or both together. Most of them had received both. Study-level points and caveats: Variations in leading peripheral T cell clonotypes appeared to have no connection with pseudoprogression.

The time point: baseline, week 1 (first vaccination visit). The treatment here: pre-vaccination baseline after standard-of-care therapy. There were new WHO grade 3 or 4 astrocytomas in the donors, and these were IDH1-mutant and ATRX-lost. Note on this clone: The antigen remains unidentified.

Germline CDR1 reads LNHDA; CDR2 reads SQIVND (reference sequence). Trimming took 9 bases from V and 1 from J; bases not matched to a gene: 9. The CDR3 covers 15 residues. TCRdb's table, derived via immunoSEQ multiplex PCR, lists solely in-frame clones and lacks some. The sample gives about 36,000 clones, around 82% of which show up once; roughly 9% is in the top ten. The J gene is TRBJ1-1, the V gene TRBV19; 9 bases match TRBD1. The receptor was isolated from a man aged 35 to 55 with glioma. Some clones in this sample may be carry-over from other donors' samples. This specimen consisted of PBMCs, obtained from a glioma patient treated with radiotherapy, temozolomide or both. CDR3 sequence reads: CASIYRGQGNTEAFF. The CDR3 region has the DNA TGTGCCAGCATTTACAGGGGGCAGGGGAACACTGAAGCTTTCTTT.